A single sample is the source of the 5 T cell receptor beta chains below, sequenced in a study of radiotherapy plus CTLA-4 blockade in lung cancer. The table came from immunoSEQ multiplex PCR; TCRdb's copy has only in-frame clones and leaves some out. Found here are about 62,000 clones, roughly 80% of them singletons; the top ten hold approximately 4%. The specimen comprised peripheral blood, sampled from a patient treated with radiotherapy plus ipilimumab. These receptors all come from a human donor with non-small cell lung cancer who had a complete response to radiotherapy plus ipilimumab.

A single count supports this clone. This chain joins TRBV2 and TRBJ2-7; no definite D call. The V end lost 5 bases, the J end lost 3 bases, and 14 bases lay between the germline ends. This CDR3 has 14 amino acids. The germline V gene has CDR1 SNHLY and CDR2 FYNNEI. The CDR3 is CASSQPPYNYEQYV. In DNA form, the CDR3 reads TGTGCCAGCAGTCAACCTCCTTATAACTACGAGCAGTACGTC.

This clone turned up a few times. The rearrangement joins TRBV5-1 to TRBJ2-1; TRBD2 aligns across 11 bases. This CDR3 spans 15 amino acids. Looked up from germline, CDR1 is SGHRS and CDR2 is YFSETQ. V gave up 2 bases and J gave up 8 bases; unmatched junction bases: 6. CDR3 DNA: TGCGCCAGCAGCTTTACTAGCGGGGGAGGGTATGAGCAGTTCTTC. Translating gives CASSFTSGGGYEQFF.

The chain uses TRBV12-5 and TRBJ1-1; TRBD1 matches at 9 bases. The CDR3 length is 12 residues. V trimming: 4 bases; J trimming: 11 bases; junction bases outside the gene matches: 5. CDR1 and CDR2 (germline): LGHNT, FRNRAP. The CDR3 loop is CASGWTGVSAFF. The CDR3 coding sequence is TGTGCTAGTGGTTGGACAGGGGTCAGTGCTTTCTTT.

This chain joins TRBV19 and TRBJ1-5; maybe TRBD1 (6 bases). The CDR3 has 17 residues. The germline V and J ends were trimmed by 5 bases and 1 base, with 18 bases remaining between them. From germline, CDR1 is LNHDA and CDR2 SQIVND (reference sequence). The DNA for the CDR3 is TGTGCCAGTAGTGCCCCCCTGGGGGGGCGAAGCAATCAGCCCCAGCATTTT. It is translated as CASSAPLGGRSNQPQHF. Supplemented by reference TRBV19 and TRBJ1-5, the full variable domain reads DGGITQSPKYLFRKEGQNVTLSCEQNLNHDAMYWYRQDPGQGLRLIYYSQIVNDFQKGDIAEGYSVSREKKESFPLTVTSAQKNPTAFYLCASSAPLGGRSNQPQHFGDGTRLSIL.

This rearrangement joins TRBV7-2 to TRBJ2-2; TRBD1 matches at 11 bases. Germline loops: CDR1 SGHTA, CDR2 FQGNSA. The CDR3 is 16 residues long. Unmatched junction bases numbered 7, after V lost 4 bases and J lost 6 bases. The CDR3 coding sequence is TGTGCCAGCAGCTACCCGGGACAGGGGGTCTCCGGGGAGCTGTTTTTT. Translating gives CASSYPGQGVSGELFF.